The rows below give T cell receptor beta chains drawn from one sample of a study of blood T cell repertoires in COVID-19. Sequencing was performed with immunoSEQ multiplex PCR; in TCRdb, only in-frame clones are kept and a portion is missing. The sample holds 110,000 or so clones; 70% to 90% are singletons and the top ten take approximately 4.5%. Material: peripheral blood. The receptors originated from a woman aged 45-59 years with acute or convalescent COVID-19. CDR3s include the opening cysteine and the closing phenylalanine or tryptophan. The order of the fields is CDR3 DNA, CDR3 protein, clone size, D gene, V gene, J gene. A D gene is named only where the DNA matches it firmly. For some rows the clone size is stated as once, few or many, or as a class when expanded; others skip it.

cdr3_nt: TGCGCCAGCAGCTTGACGGGAGATGAAAAACTGTTTTTT
cdr3_aa: CASSLTGDEKLFF
clone_size: .
d_call: .
v_call: TRBV5-1
j_call: TRBJ1-4

cdr3_nt: TGTGCCAGTAGCCGTTTCGTCGGCTATAATTCACCCCTCCACTTT
cdr3_aa: CASSRFVGYNSPLHF
clone_size: .
d_call: .
v_call: TRBV19
j_call: TRBJ1-6

cdr3_nt: TGTGCCAGCAGGAAAACAGGGGGTAATGAAAAACTGTTTTTT
cdr3_aa: CASRKTGGNEKLFF
clone_size: once
d_call: TRBD1
v_call: TRBV27
j_call: TRBJ1-4

cdr3_nt: TGTGCCAGCAGCCAGAGGAGGGATTCACCCCTCCACTTT
cdr3_aa: CASSQRRDSPLHF
clone_size: few
d_call: .
v_call: TRBV7-2
j_call: TRBJ1-6

cdr3_nt: TGTGCCAGCAAGGGCGGCAGGGGGCGGTCTCAGCCCCAGCATTTT
cdr3_aa: CASKGGRGRSQPQHF
clone_size: once
d_call: TRBD1
v_call: TRBV2
j_call: TRBJ1-5

cdr3_nt: TGTGCCAGTAGTATTCAGGGGGTCCCTAACTTGGATGGCTACACCTTC
cdr3_aa: CASSIQGVPNLDGYTF
clone_size: .
d_call: TRBD1
v_call: TRBV19
j_call: TRBJ1-2

cdr3_nt: TGCAGTGCTTTCCCGTCGGGTGAGCAGTTCTTC
cdr3_aa: CSAFPSGEQFF
clone_size: .
d_call: .
v_call: TRBV20-1
j_call: TRBJ2-1

cdr3_nt: TGCGCCAGCAGCCAAGATTTAGCAGCTACCCTGTCCGGCTACACCTTC
cdr3_aa: CASSQDLAATLSGYTF
clone_size: .
d_call: .
v_call: TRBV4-3
j_call: TRBJ1-2

cdr3_nt: TGCGCCAGCAGCTTGGGAGACAGGAGCACCGGCTACACCTTC
cdr3_aa: CASSLGDRSTGYTF
clone_size: .
d_call: .
v_call: TRBV5-1
j_call: TRBJ1-2

cdr3_nt: TGTGCCAGCTCACCACAAACTCAGGTGAACACTGAAGCTTTCTTT
cdr3_aa: CASSPQTQVNTEAFF
clone_size: .
d_call: .
v_call: TRBV18
j_call: TRBJ1-1

cdr3_nt: TGTGCCAGCAGCTTGGGGAGACAGGGCCTGAACACTGAAGCTTTCTTT
cdr3_aa: CASSLGRQGLNTEAFF
clone_size: .
d_call: TRBD1
v_call: TRBV5-4
j_call: TRBJ1-1

cdr3_nt: TGTGCCAGCAGCTTGAATCCAGGTTTAAGTAATTCACCCCTCCACTTT
cdr3_aa: CASSLNPGLSNSPLHF
clone_size: .
d_call: .
v_call: TRBV7-2
j_call: TRBJ1-6

cdr3_nt: TGCGCCAGCAGCCAAGTGCGCGGGGAGCTGTTTTTT
cdr3_aa: CASSQVRGELFF
clone_size: .
d_call: .
v_call: TRBV4-1
j_call: TRBJ2-2

cdr3_nt: TGTGCCAGCAGCTTAACAGGGGGCTCGGTGAACACTGAAGCTTTCTTT
cdr3_aa: CASSLTGGSVNTEAFF
clone_size: .
d_call: TRBD1
v_call: TRBV7-9
j_call: TRBJ1-1

cdr3_nt: TGTGCCAGCCGGAGGGACCACCTGGAGCAGTTCTTC
cdr3_aa: CASRRDHLEQFF
clone_size: .
d_call: .
v_call: TRBV2
j_call: TRBJ2-1

cdr3_nt: TGTGCCAGCAGCTTATCGATTAGCGGGGGAGGGGAGACCCAGTACTTC
cdr3_aa: CASSLSISGGGETQYF
clone_size: .
d_call: TRBD2
v_call: TRBV7-2
j_call: TRBJ2-5

cdr3_nt: TGTGCCAGTAGTGCCCCGGGACAGGGTAGCTATGGCTACACCTTC
cdr3_aa: CASSAPGQGSYGYTF
clone_size: .
d_call: TRBD1
v_call: TRBV19
j_call: TRBJ1-2

cdr3_nt: TGTGCCAGCAGCAATTACCAGGTGATGAACACTGAAGCTTTCTTT
cdr3_aa: CASSNYQVMNTEAFF
clone_size: .
d_call: .
v_call: TRBV2
j_call: TRBJ1-1

cdr3_nt: TGTGCCAGCAGTTCCCCAGGCCCCGGAAACACCATATATTTT
cdr3_aa: CASSSPGPGNTIYF
clone_size: .
d_call: .
v_call: TRBV28
j_call: TRBJ1-3

cdr3_nt: TGTGCCAGCGCAAAAACTTATCGGGACTCGAAAGAGACCCAGTACTTC
cdr3_aa: CASAKTYRDSKETQYF
clone_size: .
d_call: .
v_call: TRBV7-2
j_call: TRBJ2-5

cdr3_nt: TGTGCCAGCTCACTAGGGACAGGGGCAGGAAAACTGTTTTTT
cdr3_aa: CASSLGTGAGKLFF
clone_size: once
d_call: TRBD1
v_call: TRBV18
j_call: TRBJ1-4

cdr3_nt: TGTGCCAGCAGCGCCCAGGGGGGCTTGAACACTGAAGCTTTCTTT
cdr3_aa: CASSAQGGLNTEAFF
clone_size: .
d_call: TRBD1
v_call: TRBV7-3
j_call: TRBJ1-1

cdr3_nt: TGTGCCAGCATTCGGGACATTAATCAGCCCCAGCATTTT
cdr3_aa: CASIRDINQPQHF
clone_size: .
d_call: .
v_call: TRBV6-5
j_call: TRBJ1-5

cdr3_nt: TGTGCCAGCAGTGGTAAGGGGGACAATGAGCAGTTCTTC
cdr3_aa: CASSGKGDNEQFF
clone_size: once
d_call: .
v_call: TRBV2
j_call: TRBJ2-1

cdr3_nt: TGTGCCAGCAGCGTAGTTGCTAGTGGACTAGCTGGGGATACGCAGTATTTT
cdr3_aa: CASSVVASGLAGDTQYF
clone_size: .
d_call: TRBD2
v_call: TRBV9
j_call: TRBJ2-3

cdr3_nt: TGTGCCACCAGTGGGAAGGGACAGGGGGTTTCGGGCTACACCTTC
cdr3_aa: CATSGKGQGVSGYTF
clone_size: few
d_call: TRBD1
v_call: TRBV24-1
j_call: TRBJ1-2

cdr3_nt: TGTGCCAGCAGTACCCGTTTAGCGGGGCCCACAGATACGCAGTATTTT
cdr3_aa: CASSTRLAGPTDTQYF
clone_size: .
d_call: TRBD2
v_call: TRBV6-2/TRBV6-3
j_call: TRBJ2-3

cdr3_nt: TGCGCCAGCAGCCAAGCTGGAAGGACAGAAGAAAAACTGTTTTTT
cdr3_aa: CASSQAGRTEEKLFF
clone_size: .
d_call: .
v_call: TRBV4-1
j_call: TRBJ1-4

cdr3_nt: TGTGCCAGCAGCTTTATACGGGACACTGAAGCTTTCTTT
cdr3_aa: CASSFIRDTEAFF
clone_size: once
d_call: .
v_call: TRBV11-2
j_call: TRBJ1-1

cdr3_nt: TGTGCCAGCAGTGAAAGTTTAGAGAGCAATCAGCCCCAGCATTTT
cdr3_aa: CASSESLESNQPQHF
clone_size: .
d_call: .
v_call: TRBV2
j_call: TRBJ1-5

cdr3_nt: TGTGCCAGCAGTTTAGGCCGGCGGGATTCACCCCTCCACTTT
cdr3_aa: CASSLGRRDSPLHF
clone_size: .
d_call: .
v_call: TRBV27
j_call: TRBJ1-6

cdr3_nt: TGTGCCAGCAGCTTAGGGCTTGAGCAGTTCTTC
cdr3_aa: CASSLGLEQFF
clone_size: .
d_call: .
v_call: TRBV11-2
j_call: TRBJ2-1

cdr3_nt: TGTGCCAGCAGTTTGGGACAGGGGGCTAGCAATCAGCCCCAGCATTTT
cdr3_aa: CASSLGQGASNQPQHF
clone_size: once
d_call: TRBD1
v_call: TRBV27
j_call: TRBJ1-5

cdr3_nt: TGTGCCAGCAGCGCAAACTCAGGGTATAGTGGAAACACCATATATTTT
cdr3_aa: CASSANSGYSGNTIYF
clone_size: .
d_call: .
v_call: TRBV9
j_call: TRBJ1-3

cdr3_nt: TGTGCCAGCAGCCGCGGGGTCACTGAAGCTTTCTTT
cdr3_aa: CASSRGVTEAFF
clone_size: .
d_call: .
v_call: TRBV3-1/TRBV3-2
j_call: TRBJ1-1

cdr3_nt: TGTGCCACATCTTCGCTGTCGGGCAATGAGCAGTTCTTC
cdr3_aa: CATSSLSGNEQFF
clone_size: .
d_call: .
v_call: TRBV3-1/TRBV3-2
j_call: TRBJ2-1

cdr3_nt: TGTGCCAGCAGTCCGGGAAGCAATCAGCCCCAGCATTTT
cdr3_aa: CASSPGSNQPQHF
clone_size: few
d_call: .
v_call: TRBV6-5
j_call: TRBJ1-5

cdr3_nt: TGTGCCACCAGTGACGAAGACAGGGGGGGATCCTACGAGCAGTACTTC
cdr3_aa: CATSDEDRGGSYEQYF
clone_size: .
d_call: TRBD1
v_call: TRBV24-1
j_call: TRBJ2-7

cdr3_nt: TGTGCCAGCAGTTACTCGCGGGACGACTCCCCCACGGGCTACACCTTC
cdr3_aa: CASSYSRDDSPTGYTF
clone_size: .
d_call: .
v_call: TRBV6-5
j_call: TRBJ1-2

cdr3_nt: TGCGCCAGCAGCTTGGCCGGGACAGGGATCGAGCAGTACTTC
cdr3_aa: CASSLAGTGIEQYF
clone_size: .
d_call: TRBD1
v_call: TRBV5-1
j_call: TRBJ2-7

cdr3_nt: TGTGCCAGCAGTTTGGGCCCCGTGGGGCAGTACTTC
cdr3_aa: CASSLGPVGQYF
clone_size: .
d_call: .
v_call: TRBV12-3/TRBV12-4
j_call: TRBJ2-7

cdr3_nt: TGTGCCAGCAGCTTAGTTGGAGGGGTTGGCACAGATACGCAGTATTTT
cdr3_aa: CASSLVGGVGTDTQYF
clone_size: .
d_call: .
v_call: TRBV7-6
j_call: TRBJ2-3

cdr3_nt: TGTGCCAGCAGCGTAGACGCCAGTTCTAACTATGGCTACACCTTC
cdr3_aa: CASSVDASSNYGYTF
clone_size: .
d_call: .
v_call: TRBV9
j_call: TRBJ1-2

cdr3_nt: TGTGCCACCAGTGACTCTGGGACTAGCGGACTGCTTCAGGGGCAGTTCTTC
cdr3_aa: CATSDSGTSGLLQGQFF
clone_size: once
d_call: TRBD2
v_call: TRBV24-1
j_call: TRBJ2-1

cdr3_nt: TGTGCCAGCTCACGAGAGCTAGCGGGACTCGACGAGCAGTACTTC
cdr3_aa: CASSRELAGLDEQYF
clone_size: .
d_call: TRBD2
v_call: TRBV18
j_call: TRBJ2-7

cdr3_nt: TGTGCCAGTAGTATAGCAACCGGGACACGCGAGCAGTACTTC
cdr3_aa: CASSIATGTREQYF
clone_size: .
d_call: .
v_call: TRBV19
j_call: TRBJ2-7

cdr3_nt: TGTGCCAGCAGCACCCGACAGGGATCATCCTACGAGCAGTACTTC
cdr3_aa: CASSTRQGSSYEQYF
clone_size: .
d_call: TRBD1
v_call: TRBV7-6
j_call: TRBJ2-7

cdr3_nt: TGTGCCAGCAGTTTATCCTGGGACAGTCGATCTAACTATGGCTACACCTTC
cdr3_aa: CASSLSWDSRSNYGYTF
clone_size: .
d_call: TRBD1
v_call: TRBV27
j_call: TRBJ1-2

cdr3_nt: TGTGCCTGGAGTCCAGGGAGGGGAGTCAGGGGCTACACCTTC
cdr3_aa: CAWSPGRGVRGYTF
clone_size: .
d_call: .
v_call: TRBV30
j_call: TRBJ1-2

cdr3_nt: TGTGCCACCAGTGAGTCAGGGGAGAATTCACCCCTCCACTTT
cdr3_aa: CATSESGENSPLHF
clone_size: .
d_call: .
v_call: TRBV24-1
j_call: TRBJ1-6

cdr3_nt: TGTGCCAGCAGCGTAGGACAGACAGGGCGCGAAAAACTGTTTTTT
cdr3_aa: CASSVGQTGREKLFF
clone_size: .
d_call: TRBD1
v_call: TRBV9
j_call: TRBJ1-4

cdr3_nt: TGTGCCAGTAGTGTCGACAGAGCCGCTAACTATGGCTACACCTTC
cdr3_aa: CASSVDRAANYGYTF
clone_size: .
d_call: .
v_call: TRBV19
j_call: TRBJ1-2

cdr3_nt: TGTGCCAGCACCCTCGTGGGGGGGCAGAACTACGAGCAGTACTTC
cdr3_aa: CASTLVGGQNYEQYF
clone_size: .
d_call: .
v_call: TRBV6-5
j_call: TRBJ2-7

cdr3_nt: TGTGCCAGCAGTTTACGGGGAAACTACGAGCAGTACTTC
cdr3_aa: CASSLRGNYEQYF
clone_size: .
d_call: .
v_call: TRBV27
j_call: TRBJ2-7